This T cell receptor (beta chain) came from a study of blood T cells in healthy people across ages. On this clonotype: Its matching antigen is unknown.

Study-wide results and limits: No one knew whether donors had CMV, which possibly confounded expanded clonotype changes. Diversity was higher, and naive CD4+ cells more numerous, in long-lived donors than in aged donors.

Using a J-beta primer mix together with a sample-barcoded 5' primer, a second PCR was run for roughly 6 to 12 cycles. With 12 random nucleotides, a template-switch adaptor tagged each individual cDNA molecule. TCRdb recomputed calls from the 5' RACE reads with MiXCR, one row per CDR3 protein. The sample lists approximately 820,000 distinct CDR3 sequences, 40% to 50% seen once, with around 21% in the top ten. Isolated per sample were at least 6.5 million PBMCs. This clonotype originated in a man aged 55 to 69 in good health. The sample taken for sequencing was blood.

In nucleotides, the CDR3 is TGCAGTGCTGTCACTCGACAGTTGAACTATGGCTACACCTTC. Its protein product is CSAVTRQLNYGYTF. This chain joins TRBV20-1 and TRBJ1-2; perhaps TRBD1 as D (5 bases). CDR1 DFQATT and CDR2 SNEGSKA come from the germline V gene (reference sequence). CDR3 length: 14 residues. Trimming stripped 5 bases from V and 2 bases from J, with 15 bases between.